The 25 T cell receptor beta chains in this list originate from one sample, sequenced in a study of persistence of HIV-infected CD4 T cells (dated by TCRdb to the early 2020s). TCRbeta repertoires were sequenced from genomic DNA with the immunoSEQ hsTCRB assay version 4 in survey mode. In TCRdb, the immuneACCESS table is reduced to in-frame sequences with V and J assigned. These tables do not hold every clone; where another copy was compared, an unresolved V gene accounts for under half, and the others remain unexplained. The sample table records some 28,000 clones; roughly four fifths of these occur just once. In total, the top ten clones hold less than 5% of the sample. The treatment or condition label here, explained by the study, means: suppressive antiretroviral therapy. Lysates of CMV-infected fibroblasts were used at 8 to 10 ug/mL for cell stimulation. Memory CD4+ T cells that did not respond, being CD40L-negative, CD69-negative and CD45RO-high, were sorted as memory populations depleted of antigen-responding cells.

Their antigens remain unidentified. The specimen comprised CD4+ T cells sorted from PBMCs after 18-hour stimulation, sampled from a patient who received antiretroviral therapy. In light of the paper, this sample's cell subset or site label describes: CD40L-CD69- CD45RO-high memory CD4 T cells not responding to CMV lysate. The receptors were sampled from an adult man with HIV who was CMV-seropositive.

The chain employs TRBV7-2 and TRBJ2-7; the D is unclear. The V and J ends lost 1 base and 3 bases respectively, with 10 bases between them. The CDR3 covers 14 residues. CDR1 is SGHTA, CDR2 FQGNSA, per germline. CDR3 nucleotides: TGTGCCAGCAGCTTAGACGCAGCTTACTACGAGCAGTACTTC. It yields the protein CASSLDAAYYEQYF.

This CDR3 reads CASSARPGADTQYF. The CDR3 DNA follows: TGCGCCAGCAGCGCCCGTCCGGGGGCAGATACGCAGTATTTT. The genes are TRBV4-1 and TRBJ2-3, with D tentatively TRBD2 (6 bases). Trimming cost V 5 bases and J 4 bases, with 13 bases left between them. Germline-derived CDR1 and CDR2 are MGHRA and YSYEKL. The CDR3 is made up of 14 amino acids.

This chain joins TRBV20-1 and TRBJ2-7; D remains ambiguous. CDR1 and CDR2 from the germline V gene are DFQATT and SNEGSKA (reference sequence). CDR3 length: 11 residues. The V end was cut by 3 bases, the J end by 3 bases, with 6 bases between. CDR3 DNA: TGCAGTGCTAGGACCTTCTACGAGCAGTACTTC. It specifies CSARTFYEQYF.

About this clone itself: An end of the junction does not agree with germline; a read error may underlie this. CDR3 sequence (DNA): TGCGCCAGCAGTGAGCCGAGCGGAGCACAACTTTTC. Translating it yields CASSEPSGAQLF. The chain recombines TRBV10-2 with TRBJ2-4; a weak D match, TRBD2 (5 bases). The CDR3 loop spans 12 amino acids. CDR1 and CDR2 from the germline V gene are WSHSY and SAAADI.

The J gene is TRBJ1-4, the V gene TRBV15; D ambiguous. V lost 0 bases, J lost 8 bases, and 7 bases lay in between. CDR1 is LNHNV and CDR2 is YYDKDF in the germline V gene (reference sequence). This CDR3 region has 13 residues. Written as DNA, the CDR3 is TGTGCCACCAGCAGAGAAGGCAGGGAAAAACTGTTTTTT. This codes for CATSREGREKLFF.

CDR3 nucleotide sequence: TGTGCCAGCAGCCAACAGTCCAGACGCAATGAGCAGTTCTTC. Translation: CASSQQSRRNEQFF. The chain carries TRBV28 and TRBJ2-1; no clear D. The CDR3 contains 14 residues. Trimming left V 6 bases short and J 6 bases short, with 15 bases between. Germline V gives CDR1 MDHEN, CDR2 SYDVKM.

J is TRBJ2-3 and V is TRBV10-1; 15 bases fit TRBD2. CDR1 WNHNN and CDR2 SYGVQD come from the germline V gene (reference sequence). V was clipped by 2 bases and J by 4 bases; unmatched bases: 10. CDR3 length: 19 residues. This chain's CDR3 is CASSEPGLAGGTGPDTQYF. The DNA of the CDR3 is TGCGCCAGCAGTGAGCCGGGACTAGCGGGGGGCACCGGTCCAGATACGCAGTATTTT.

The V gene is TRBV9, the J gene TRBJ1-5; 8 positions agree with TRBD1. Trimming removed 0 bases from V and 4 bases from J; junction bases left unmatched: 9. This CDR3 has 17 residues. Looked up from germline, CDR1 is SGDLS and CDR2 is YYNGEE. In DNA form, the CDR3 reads TGTGCCAGCAGCGTAGGGTCCACAGGGGGGGAGAATCAGCCCCAGCATTTT. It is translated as CASSVGSTGGENQPQHF.

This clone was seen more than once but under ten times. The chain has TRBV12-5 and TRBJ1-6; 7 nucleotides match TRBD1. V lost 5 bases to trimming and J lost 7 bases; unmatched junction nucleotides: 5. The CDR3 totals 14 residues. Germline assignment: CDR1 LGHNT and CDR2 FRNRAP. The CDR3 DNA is TGTGCTAGTGGTCGTCGGGACAGCAATTCACCCCTCCACTTT. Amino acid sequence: CASGRRDSNSPLHF.

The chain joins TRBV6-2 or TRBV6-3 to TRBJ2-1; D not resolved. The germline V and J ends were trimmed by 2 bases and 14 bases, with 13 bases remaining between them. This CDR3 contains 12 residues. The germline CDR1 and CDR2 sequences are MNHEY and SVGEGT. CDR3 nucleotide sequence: TGTGCCAGCAGTTACCTCGACACGTCTGAGTTCTTC. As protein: CASSYLDTSEFF.

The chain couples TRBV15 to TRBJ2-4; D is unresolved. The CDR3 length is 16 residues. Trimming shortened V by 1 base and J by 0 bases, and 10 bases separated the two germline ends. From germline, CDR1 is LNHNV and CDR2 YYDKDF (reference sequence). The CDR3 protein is CATSRADFLAKNIQYF. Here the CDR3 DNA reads TGTGCCACCAGCAGAGCGGATTTCTTAGCCAAAAACATTCAGTACTTC.

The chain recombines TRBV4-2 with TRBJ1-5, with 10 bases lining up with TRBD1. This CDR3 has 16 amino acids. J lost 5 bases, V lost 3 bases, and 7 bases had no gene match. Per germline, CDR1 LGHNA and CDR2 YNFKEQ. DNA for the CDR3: TGTGCCAGCAGCCAGGGACAGGGGTTAACGGATCAGCCCCAGCATTTT. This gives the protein CASSQGQGLTDQPQHF.

The CDR3 loop is CASSGPGTESTDTQYF. For the CDR3, the DNA is TGCGCCAGCAGCGGTCCCGGGACGGAGAGCACAGATACGCAGTATTTT. The chain recombines TRBV5-1 with TRBJ2-3; D tentatively fits TRBD1 or TRBD2 (5 bases each). CDR1 SGHRS and CDR2 YFSETQ come from the germline V gene. There are 16 residues in the CDR3. Trimming removed 4 bases at V and 0 bases at J, with 15 bases between.

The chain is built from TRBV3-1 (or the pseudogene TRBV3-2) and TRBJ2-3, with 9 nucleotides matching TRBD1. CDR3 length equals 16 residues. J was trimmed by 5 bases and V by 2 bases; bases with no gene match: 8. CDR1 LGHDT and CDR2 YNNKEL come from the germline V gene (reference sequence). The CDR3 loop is CASSQIGQGIGDTQYF. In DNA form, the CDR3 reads TGTGCCAGCAGCCAAATAGGACAGGGGATCGGAGATACGCAGTATTTT.

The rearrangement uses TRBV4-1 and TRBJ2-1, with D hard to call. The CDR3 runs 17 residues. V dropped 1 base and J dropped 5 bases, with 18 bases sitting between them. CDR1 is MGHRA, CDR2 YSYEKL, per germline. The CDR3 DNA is TGCGCCAGCAGCCAAGTAGGAACAGTGAAATCTGACAATGAGCAGTTCTTC. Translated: CASSQVGTVKSDNEQFF.

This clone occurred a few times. CDR3 in amino acids: CASSIPDTRATEAFF. CDR3 DNA: TGTGCCAGTAGTATCCCAGACACCCGAGCGACTGAAGCTTTCTTT. This chain links TRBV19 with TRBJ1-1; D is ambiguous. The CDR3 consists of 15 residues. V was trimmed by 3 bases and J by 5 bases, leaving 16 bases between them. CDR1 LNHDA and CDR2 SQIVND come from the germline V gene (reference sequence).

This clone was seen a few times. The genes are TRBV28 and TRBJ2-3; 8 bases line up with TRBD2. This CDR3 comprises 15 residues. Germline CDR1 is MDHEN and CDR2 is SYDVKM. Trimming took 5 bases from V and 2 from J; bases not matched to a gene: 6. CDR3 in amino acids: CASSLAGGNTDTQYF. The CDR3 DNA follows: TGTGCCAGCAGTCTTGCGGGGGGTAACACAGATACGCAGTATTTT.

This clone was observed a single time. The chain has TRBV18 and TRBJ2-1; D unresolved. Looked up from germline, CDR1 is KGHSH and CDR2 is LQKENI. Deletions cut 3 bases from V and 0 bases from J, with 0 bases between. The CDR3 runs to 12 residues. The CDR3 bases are TGTGCCAGCTCACCCTCCTACAATGAGCAGTTCTTC. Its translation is CASSPSYNEQFF.

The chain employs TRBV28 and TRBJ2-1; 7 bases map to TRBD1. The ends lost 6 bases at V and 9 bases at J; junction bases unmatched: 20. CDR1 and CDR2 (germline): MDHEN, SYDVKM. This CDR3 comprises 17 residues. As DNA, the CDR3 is TGTGCCAGCAGCACGGGTGACAGGGTAGATCCGTTGAGTGAGCAGTTCTTC. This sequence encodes CASSTGDRVDPLSEQFF.

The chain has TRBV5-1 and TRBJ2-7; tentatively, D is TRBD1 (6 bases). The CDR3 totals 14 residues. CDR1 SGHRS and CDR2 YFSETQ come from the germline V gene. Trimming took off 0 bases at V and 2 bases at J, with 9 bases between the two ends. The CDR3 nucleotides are TGCGCCAGCAGCTTGGACAGGGTAACCTACGAGCAGTACTTC. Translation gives CASSLDRVTYEQYF.

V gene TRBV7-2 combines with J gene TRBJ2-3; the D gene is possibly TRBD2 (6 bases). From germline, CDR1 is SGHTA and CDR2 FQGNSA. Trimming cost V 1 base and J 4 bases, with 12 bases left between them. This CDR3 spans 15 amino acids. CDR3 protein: CASSLVASESDTQYF. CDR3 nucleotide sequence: TGTGCCAGCAGCTTAGTGGCTAGCGAATCAGATACGCAGTATTTT.

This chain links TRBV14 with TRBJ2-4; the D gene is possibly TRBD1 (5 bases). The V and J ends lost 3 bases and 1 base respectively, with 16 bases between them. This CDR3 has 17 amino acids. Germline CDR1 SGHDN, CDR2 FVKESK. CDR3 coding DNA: TGTGCCAGCAGCCATCCCCTGGGGCCTACGGCCAAAAACATTCAGTACTTC. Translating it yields CASSHPLGPTAKNIQYF.

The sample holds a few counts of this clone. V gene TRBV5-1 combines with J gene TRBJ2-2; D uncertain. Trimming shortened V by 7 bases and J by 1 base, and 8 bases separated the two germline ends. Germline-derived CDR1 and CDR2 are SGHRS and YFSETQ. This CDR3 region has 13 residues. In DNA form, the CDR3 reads TGCGCCAGCGGGCAGGTGAACACCGGGGAGCTGTTTTTT. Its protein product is CASGQVNTGELFF.

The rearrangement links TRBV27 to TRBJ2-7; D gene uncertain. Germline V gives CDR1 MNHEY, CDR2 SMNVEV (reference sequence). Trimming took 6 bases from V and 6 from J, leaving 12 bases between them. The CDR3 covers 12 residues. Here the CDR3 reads CASSARWGEQYF. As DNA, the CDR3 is TGTGCCAGCAGCGCGCGCTGGGGCGAGCAGTACTTC.

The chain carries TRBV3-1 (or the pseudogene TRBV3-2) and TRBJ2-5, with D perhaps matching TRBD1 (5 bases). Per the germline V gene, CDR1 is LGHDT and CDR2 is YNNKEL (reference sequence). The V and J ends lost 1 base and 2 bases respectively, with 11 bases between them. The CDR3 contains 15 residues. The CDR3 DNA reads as TGTGCCAGCAGCCAAGCGCGGCAGGGACAAGAGACCCAGTACTTC. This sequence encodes CASSQARQGQETQYF.